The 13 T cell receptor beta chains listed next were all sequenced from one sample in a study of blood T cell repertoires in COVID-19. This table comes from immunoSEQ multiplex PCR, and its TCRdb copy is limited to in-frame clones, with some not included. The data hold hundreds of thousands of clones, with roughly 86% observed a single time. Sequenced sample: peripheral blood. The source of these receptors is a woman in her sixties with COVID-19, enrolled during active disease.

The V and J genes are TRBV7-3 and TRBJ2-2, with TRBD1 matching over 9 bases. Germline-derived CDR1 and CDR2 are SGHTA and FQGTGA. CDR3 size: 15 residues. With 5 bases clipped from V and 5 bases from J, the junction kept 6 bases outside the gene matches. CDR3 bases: TGTGCCAGCAGCCAGACAGGGGGGATTACCGGGGAGCTGTTTTTT. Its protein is CASSQTGGITGELFF. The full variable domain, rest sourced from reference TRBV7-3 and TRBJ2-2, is GAGVSQTPSNKVTEKGKYVELRCDPISGHTALYWYRQSLGQGPEFLIYFQGTGAADDSGLPNDRFFAVRPEGSVSTLKIQRTERGDSAVYLCASSQTGGITGELFFGEGSRLTVL.

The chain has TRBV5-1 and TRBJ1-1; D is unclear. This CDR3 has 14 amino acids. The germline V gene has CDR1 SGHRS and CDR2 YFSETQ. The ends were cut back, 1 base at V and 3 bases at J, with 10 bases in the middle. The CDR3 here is CASSLYSIDTEAFF. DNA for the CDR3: TGCGCCAGCAGCTTGTATAGCATTGACACTGAAGCTTTCTTT.

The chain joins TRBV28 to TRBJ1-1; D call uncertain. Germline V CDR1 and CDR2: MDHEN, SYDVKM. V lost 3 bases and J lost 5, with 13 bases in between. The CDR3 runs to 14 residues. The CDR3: CASSFTQVGTEAFF. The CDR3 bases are TGTGCCAGCAGTTTCACCCAGGTTGGGACTGAAGCTTTCTTT. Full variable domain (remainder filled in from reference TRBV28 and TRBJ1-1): DVKVTQSSRYLVKRTGEKVFLECVQDMDHENMFWYRQDPGLGLRLIYFSYDVKMKEKGDIPEGYSVSREKKERFSLILESASTNQTSMYLCASSFTQVGTEAFFGQGTRLTVV.

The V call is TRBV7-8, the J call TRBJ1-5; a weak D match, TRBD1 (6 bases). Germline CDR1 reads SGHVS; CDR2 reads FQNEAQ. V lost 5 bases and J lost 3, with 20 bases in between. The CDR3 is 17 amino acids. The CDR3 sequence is CASSPHPQGSVNQPQHF. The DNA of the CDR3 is TGTGCCAGCAGCCCCCACCCCCAGGGGTCGGTCAATCAGCCCCAGCATTTT.

DNA of the CDR3: TGTGCCAGCAGCCCCCGGACTAGCGGGGGGGCTGGAGAGACCCAGTACTTC. It codes for CASSPRTSGGAGETQYF. This chain links TRBV7-2 with TRBJ2-5; TRBD2 agrees at 15 bases. The V gene end was trimmed by 5 bases and the J gene end by 4 bases; junction bases not matched to a gene: 8. CDR1 and CDR2 from the germline V gene are SGHTA and FQGNSA. CDR3 size: 17 residues.

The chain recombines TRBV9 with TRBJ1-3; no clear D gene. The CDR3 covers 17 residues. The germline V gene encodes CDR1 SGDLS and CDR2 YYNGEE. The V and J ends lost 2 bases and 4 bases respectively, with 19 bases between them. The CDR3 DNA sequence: TGTGCCAGCAGCGTGGGCGTACCGGGAATGAGCGGAAACACCATATATTTT. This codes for CASSVGVPGMSGNTIYF. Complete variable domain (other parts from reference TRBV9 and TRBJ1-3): DSGVTQTPKHLITATGQRVTLRCSPRSGDLSVYWYQQSLDQGLQFLIQYYNGEERAKGNILERFSAQQFPDLHSELNLSSLELGDSALYFCASSVGVPGMSGNTIYFGEGSWLTVV.

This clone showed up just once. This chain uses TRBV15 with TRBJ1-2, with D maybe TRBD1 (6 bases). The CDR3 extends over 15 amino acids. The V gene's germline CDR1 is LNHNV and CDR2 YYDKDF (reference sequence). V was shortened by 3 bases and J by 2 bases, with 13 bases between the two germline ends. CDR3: CATSRGARQNYGYTF. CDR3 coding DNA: TGTGCCACCAGCAGGGGGGCACGACAGAACTATGGCTACACCTTC. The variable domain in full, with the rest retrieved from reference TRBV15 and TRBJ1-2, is DAMVIQNPRYQVTQFGKPVTLSCSQTLNHNVMYWYQQKSSQAPKLLFHYYDKDFNNEADTPDNFQSRRPNTSFCFLDIRSPGLGDTAMYLCATSRGARQNYGYTFGSGTRLTVV.

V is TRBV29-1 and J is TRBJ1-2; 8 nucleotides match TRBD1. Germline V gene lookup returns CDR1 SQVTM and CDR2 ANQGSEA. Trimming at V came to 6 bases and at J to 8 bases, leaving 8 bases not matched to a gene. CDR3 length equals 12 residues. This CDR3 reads CSVDGTGGGYTF. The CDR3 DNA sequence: TGCAGCGTCGACGGGACAGGTGGAGGCTACACCTTC.

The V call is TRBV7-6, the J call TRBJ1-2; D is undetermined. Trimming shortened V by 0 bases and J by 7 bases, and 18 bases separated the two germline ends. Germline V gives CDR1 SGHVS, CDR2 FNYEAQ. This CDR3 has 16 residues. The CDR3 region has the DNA TGTGCCAGCAGCTTAGCCCCCTACCCGCCGACGGGTGGCTACACCTTC. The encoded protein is CASSLAPYPPTGGYTF.

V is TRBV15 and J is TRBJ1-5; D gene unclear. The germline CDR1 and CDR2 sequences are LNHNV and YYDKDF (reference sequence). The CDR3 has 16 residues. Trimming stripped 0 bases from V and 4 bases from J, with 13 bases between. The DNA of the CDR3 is TGTGCCACCAGCAGAGATGATAACTACTGGAATCAGCCCCAGCATTTT. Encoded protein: CATSRDDNYWNQPQHF.

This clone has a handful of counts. The CDR3 nucleotides read TGTGCCAGCAGTACCGACAGGGCCACTGAAGCTTTCTTT. Its translation: CASSTDRATEAFF. This chain uses TRBV6-4 with TRBJ1-1; 7 bases are a match to TRBD1. Germline-derived CDR1 and CDR2 are MRHNA and SNTAGT. The length of the CDR3 is 13 residues. V lost 5 bases, J lost 4 bases, and 4 bases stayed unmatched.

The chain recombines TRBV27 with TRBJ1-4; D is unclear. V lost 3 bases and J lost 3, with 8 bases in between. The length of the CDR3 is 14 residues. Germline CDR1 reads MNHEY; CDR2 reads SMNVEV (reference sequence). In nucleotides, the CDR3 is TGTGCCAGCAGTTTCGGGGATCCTAATGAAAAACTGTTTTTT. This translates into CASSFGDPNEKLFF.

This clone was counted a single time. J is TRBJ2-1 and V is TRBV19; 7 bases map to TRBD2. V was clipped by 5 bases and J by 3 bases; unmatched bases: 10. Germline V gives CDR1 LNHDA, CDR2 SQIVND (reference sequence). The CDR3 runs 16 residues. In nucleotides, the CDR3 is TGTGCCAGTAGTTCAAGGGACGGGGGGTTCTACAATGAGCAGTTCTTC. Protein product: CASSSRDGGFYNEQFF.